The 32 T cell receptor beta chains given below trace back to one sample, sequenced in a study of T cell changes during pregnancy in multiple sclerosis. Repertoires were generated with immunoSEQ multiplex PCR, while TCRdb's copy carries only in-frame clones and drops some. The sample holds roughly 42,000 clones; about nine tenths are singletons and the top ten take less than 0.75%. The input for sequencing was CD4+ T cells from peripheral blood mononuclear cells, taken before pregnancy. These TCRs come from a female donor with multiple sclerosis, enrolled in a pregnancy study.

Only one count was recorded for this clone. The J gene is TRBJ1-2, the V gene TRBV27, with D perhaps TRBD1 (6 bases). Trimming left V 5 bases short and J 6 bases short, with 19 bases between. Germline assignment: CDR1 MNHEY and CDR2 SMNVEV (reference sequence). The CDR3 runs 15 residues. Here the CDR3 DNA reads TGTGCCAGCAGTGACTGGGGCAGGGGATTAAATGGCTACACCTTC. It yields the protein CASSDWGRGLNGYTF.

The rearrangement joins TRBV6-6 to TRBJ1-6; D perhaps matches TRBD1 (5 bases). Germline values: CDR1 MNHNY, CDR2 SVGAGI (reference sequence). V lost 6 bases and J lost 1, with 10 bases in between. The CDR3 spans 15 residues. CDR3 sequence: CASSSGVSYNSPLHF. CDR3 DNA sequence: TGTGCCAGCAGCTCGGGGGTATCCTATAATTCACCCCTCCACTTT.

CDR3 in DNA: TGCGCCAGCAGTTGGTACCCCCTTAGCGGGGACAAAAACATTCAGTACTTC. Protein: CASSWYPLSGDKNIQYF. The chain carries TRBV5-1 and TRBJ2-4, with 8 bases aligning to TRBD2. The CDR3 contains 17 residues. V gave up 5 bases and J gave up 3 bases; unmatched junction bases: 13. Germline CDR1 and CDR2: SGHRS and YFSETQ.

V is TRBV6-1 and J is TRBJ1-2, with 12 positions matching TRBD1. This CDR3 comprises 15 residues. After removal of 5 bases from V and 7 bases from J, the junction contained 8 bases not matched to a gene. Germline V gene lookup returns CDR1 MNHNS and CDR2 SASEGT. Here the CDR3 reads CASSFPGTGGSGYTF. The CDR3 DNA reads TGTGCCAGCAGTTTCCCCGGGACAGGGGGCAGTGGCTACACCTTC.

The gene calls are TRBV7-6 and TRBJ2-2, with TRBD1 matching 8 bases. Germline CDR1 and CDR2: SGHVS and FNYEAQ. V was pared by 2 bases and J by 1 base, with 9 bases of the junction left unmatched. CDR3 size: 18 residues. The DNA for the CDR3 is TGTGCCAGCAGCTTAAGACCGCCAGGGGGCGGGAACACCGGGGAGCTGTTTTTT. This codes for CASSLRPPGGGNTGELFF. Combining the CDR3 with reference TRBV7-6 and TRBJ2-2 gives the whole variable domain GAGVSQSPRYKVTKRGQDVALRCDPISGHVSLYWYRQALGQGPEFLTYFNYEAQQDKSGLPNDRFSAERPEGSISTLTIQRTEQRDSAMYRCASSLRPPGGGNTGELFFGEGSRLTVL.

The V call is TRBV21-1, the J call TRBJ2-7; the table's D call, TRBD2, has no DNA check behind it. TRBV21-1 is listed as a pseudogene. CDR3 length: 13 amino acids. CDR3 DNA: TGTGCCAGTATACGGGGTGCGCACTACGAGCAGTACTTC. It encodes CASIRGAHYEQYF.

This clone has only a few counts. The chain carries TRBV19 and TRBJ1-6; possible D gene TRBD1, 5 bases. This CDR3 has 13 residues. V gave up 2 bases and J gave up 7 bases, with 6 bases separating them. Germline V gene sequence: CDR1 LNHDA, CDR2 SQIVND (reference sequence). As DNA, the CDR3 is TGTGCCAGTAGTATACGGGGGAATTCACCCCTCCACTTT. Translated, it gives CASSIRGNSPLHF.

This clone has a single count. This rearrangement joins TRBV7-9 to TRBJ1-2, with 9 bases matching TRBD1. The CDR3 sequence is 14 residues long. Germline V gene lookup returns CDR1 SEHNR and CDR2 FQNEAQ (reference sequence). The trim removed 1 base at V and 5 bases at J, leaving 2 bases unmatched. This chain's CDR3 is CASSLVGQGYGYTF. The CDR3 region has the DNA TGTGCCAGCAGCTTAGTCGGACAGGGGTATGGCTACACCTTC.

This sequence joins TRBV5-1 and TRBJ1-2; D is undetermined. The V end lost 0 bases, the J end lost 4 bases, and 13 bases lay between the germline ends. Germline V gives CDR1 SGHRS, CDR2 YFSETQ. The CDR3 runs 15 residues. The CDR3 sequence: CASSLEAGRSYGYTF. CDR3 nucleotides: TGCGCCAGCAGCTTGGAAGCGGGCAGATCCTATGGCTACACCTTC.

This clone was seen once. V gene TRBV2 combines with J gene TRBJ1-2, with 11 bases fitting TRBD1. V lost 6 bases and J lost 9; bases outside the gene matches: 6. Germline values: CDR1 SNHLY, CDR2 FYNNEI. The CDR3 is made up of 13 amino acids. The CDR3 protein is CASRGDRGNSYTF. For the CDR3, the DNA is TGTGCCAGCAGGGGGGACAGGGGGAATAGCTACACCTTC.

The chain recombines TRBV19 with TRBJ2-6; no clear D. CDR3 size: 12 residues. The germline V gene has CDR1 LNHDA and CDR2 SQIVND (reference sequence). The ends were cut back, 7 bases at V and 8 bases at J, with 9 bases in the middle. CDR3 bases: TGTGCCAGTAACCGAGAGTCCAACGTCCTGACTTTC. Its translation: CASNRESNVLTF.

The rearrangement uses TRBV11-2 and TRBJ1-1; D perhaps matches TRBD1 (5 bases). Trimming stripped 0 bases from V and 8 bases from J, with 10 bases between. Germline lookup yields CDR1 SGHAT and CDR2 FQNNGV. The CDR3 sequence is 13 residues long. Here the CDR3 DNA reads TGTGCCAGCAGCTTAGATGGGGGGGTGGAAGCTTTCTTT. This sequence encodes CASSLDGGVEAFF.

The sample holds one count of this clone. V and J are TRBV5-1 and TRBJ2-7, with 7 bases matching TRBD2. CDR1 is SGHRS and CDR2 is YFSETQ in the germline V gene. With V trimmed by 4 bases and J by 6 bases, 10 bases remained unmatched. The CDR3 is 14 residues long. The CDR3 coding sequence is TGCGCCAGCAGCAACCGGGACTATCGAAGCGAGCAGTACTTC. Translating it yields CASSNRDYRSEQYF.

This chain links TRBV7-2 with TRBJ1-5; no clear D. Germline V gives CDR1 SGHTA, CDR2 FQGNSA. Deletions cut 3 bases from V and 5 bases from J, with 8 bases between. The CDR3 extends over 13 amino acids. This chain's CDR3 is CASSFISDQPQHF. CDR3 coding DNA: TGTGCCAGCAGCTTTATATCCGATCAGCCCCAGCATTTT.

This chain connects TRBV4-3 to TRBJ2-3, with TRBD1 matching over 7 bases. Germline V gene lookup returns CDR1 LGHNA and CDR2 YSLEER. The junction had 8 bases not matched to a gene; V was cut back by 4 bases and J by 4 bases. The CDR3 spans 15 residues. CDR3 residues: CASSPLGQGADTQYF. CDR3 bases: TGCGCCAGCAGCCCTCTAGGTCAGGGGGCAGATACGCAGTATTTT.

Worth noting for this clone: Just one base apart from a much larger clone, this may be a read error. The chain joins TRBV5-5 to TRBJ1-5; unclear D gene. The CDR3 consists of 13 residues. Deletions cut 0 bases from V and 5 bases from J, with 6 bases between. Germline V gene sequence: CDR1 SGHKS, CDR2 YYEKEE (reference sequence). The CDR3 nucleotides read TGTGCCAGCAGCTTGGACAGAGATCAGCCCCAGCATTTT. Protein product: CASSLDRDQPQHF. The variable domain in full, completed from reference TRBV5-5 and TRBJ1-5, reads DAGVTQSPTHLIKTRGQQVTLRCSPISGHKSVSWYQQVLGQGPQFIFQYYEKEERGRGNFPDRFSARQFPNYSSELNVNALLLGDSALYLCASSLDRDQPQHFGDGTRLSIL.

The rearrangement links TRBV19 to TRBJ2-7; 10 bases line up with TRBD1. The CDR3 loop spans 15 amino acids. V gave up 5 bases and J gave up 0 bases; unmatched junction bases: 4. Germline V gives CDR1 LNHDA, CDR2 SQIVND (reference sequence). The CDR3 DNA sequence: TGTGCCAGTAGTGCGGGACAGGGGCTCTCCTACGAGCAGTACTTC. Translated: CASSAGQGLSYEQYF.

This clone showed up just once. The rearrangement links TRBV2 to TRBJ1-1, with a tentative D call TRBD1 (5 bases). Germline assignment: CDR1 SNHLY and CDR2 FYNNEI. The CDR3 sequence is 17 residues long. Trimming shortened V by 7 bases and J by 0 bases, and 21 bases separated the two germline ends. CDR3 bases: TGTGCCAGCAAAGACAGACCCCAATCTTTTATGAACACTGAAGCTTTCTTT. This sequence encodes CASKDRPQSFMNTEAFF.

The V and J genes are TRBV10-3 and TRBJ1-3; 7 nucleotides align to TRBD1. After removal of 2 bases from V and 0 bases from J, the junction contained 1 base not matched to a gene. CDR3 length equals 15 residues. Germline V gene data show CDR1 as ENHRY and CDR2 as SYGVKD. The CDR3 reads CAISETGASGNTIYF. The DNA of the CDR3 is TGTGCCATCAGTGAGACAGGGGCCTCTGGAAACACCATATATTTT.

CDR3 amino acids: CASSSPFQPGLAGDYNEQFF. The DNA for the CDR3 is TGCGCCAGCAGCTCACCGTTTCAGCCGGGACTAGCGGGAGACTACAATGAGCAGTTCTTC. The chain employs TRBV5-1 and TRBJ2-1; 14 bases fit TRBD2. The germline V gene has CDR1 SGHRS and CDR2 YFSETQ. V was clipped by 3 bases and J by 3 bases; unmatched bases: 14. The CDR3 spans 20 residues.

The CDR3 region has the DNA TGTGCCACCGCGGACTGGGGGGTATATAGCAATCAGCCCCAGCATTTT. This gives the protein CATADWGVYSNQPQHF. The gene calls are TRBV19 and TRBJ1-5; tentatively, D is TRBD1 (5 bases). This CDR3 is built from 16 residues. Germline V lookup: CDR1 LNHDA, CDR2 SQIVND (reference sequence). V lost 10 bases to trimming and J lost 0 bases, with 19 bases between them.

CDR3 nucleotides: TGTGCCAGCAGCAACCAAATCCAGTCTGGAAACACCATATATTTT. Translated: CASSNQIQSGNTIYF. The chain has TRBV7-8 and TRBJ1-3; no firm D call. Between the trimmed V and J ends, which lost 5 bases and 1 base, there was a span of 12 bases. The CDR3 is 15 residues long. Germline assignment: CDR1 SGHVS and CDR2 FQNEAQ.

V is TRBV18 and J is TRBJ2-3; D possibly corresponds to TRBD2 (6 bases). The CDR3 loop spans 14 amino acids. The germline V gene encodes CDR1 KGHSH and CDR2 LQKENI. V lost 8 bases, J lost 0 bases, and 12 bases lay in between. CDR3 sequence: CASHMSGSTDTQYF. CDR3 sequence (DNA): TGTGCCAGCCACATGAGCGGGAGCACAGATACGCAGTATTTT. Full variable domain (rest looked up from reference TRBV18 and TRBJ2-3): NAGVMQNPRHLVRRRGQEARLRCSPMKGHSHVYWYRQLPEEGLKFMVYLQKENIIDESGMPKERFSAEFPKEGPSILRIQQVVRGDSAAYFCASHMSGSTDTQYFGPGTRLTVL.

In DNA, the CDR3 is TGTGCCAGCAGAGCGGGAGGAGGGACAGGGGGGGGAGAGCAGTACTTC. Its translation: CASRAGGGTGGGEQYF. The chain employs TRBV9 and TRBJ2-7; 11 bases align to TRBD1. The V and J ends lost 5 bases and 7 bases, in that order; junction bases with no gene match: 14. CDR1 SGDLS and CDR2 YYNGEE come from the germline V gene. The CDR3 length is 16 residues.

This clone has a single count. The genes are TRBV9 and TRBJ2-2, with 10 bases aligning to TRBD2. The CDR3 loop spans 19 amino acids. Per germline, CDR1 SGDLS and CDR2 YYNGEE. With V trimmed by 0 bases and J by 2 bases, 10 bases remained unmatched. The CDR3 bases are TGTGCCAGCAGCGTAGTAGCGGGGGGAAACCTACCCAACACCGGGGAGCTGTTTTTT. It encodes CASSVVAGGNLPNTGELFF.

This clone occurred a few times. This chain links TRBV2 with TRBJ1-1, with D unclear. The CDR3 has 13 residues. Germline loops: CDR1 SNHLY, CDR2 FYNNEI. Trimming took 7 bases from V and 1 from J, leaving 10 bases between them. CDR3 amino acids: CASKYDKNTEAFF. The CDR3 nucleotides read TGTGCCAGCAAGTACGACAAGAACACTGAAGCTTTCTTT.

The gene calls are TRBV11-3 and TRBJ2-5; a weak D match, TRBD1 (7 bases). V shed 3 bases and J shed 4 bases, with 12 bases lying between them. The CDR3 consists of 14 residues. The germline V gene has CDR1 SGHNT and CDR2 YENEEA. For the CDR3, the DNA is TGTGCCAGCAGCTTCGACAGGGAGGTAGAGACCCAGTACTTC. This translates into CASSFDREVETQYF.

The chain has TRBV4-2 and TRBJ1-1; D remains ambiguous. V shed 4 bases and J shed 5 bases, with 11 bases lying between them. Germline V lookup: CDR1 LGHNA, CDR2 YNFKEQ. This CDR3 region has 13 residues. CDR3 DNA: TGTGCCAGCAGCCCTCAGGTAAGGACTGAAGCTTTCTTT. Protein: CASSPQVRTEAFF.

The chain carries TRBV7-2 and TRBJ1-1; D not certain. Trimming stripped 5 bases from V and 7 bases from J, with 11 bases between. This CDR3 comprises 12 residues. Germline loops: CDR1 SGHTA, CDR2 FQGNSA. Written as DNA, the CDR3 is TGTGCCAGCAGCCCCGAGATCTTTGAAGCTTTCTTT. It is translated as CASSPEIFEAFF.

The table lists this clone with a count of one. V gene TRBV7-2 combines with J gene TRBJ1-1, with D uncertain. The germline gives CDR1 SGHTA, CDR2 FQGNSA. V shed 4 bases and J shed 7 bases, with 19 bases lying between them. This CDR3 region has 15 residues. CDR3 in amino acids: CASSYQARVSGEAFF. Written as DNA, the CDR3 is TGTGCCAGCAGCTACCAGGCGAGAGTAAGCGGTGAAGCTTTCTTT.

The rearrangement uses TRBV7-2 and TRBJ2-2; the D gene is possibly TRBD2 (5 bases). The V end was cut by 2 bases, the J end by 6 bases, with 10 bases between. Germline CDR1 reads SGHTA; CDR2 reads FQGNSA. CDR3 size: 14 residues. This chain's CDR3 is CASSLMLASGELFF. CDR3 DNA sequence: TGTGCCAGCAGCTTAATGCTAGCCTCCGGGGAGCTGTTTTTT.

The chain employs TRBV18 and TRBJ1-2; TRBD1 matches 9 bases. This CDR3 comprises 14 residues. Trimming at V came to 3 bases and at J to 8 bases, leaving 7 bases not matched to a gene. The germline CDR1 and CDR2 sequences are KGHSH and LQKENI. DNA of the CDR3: TGTGCCAGCTCACCGGACAGGGGCAGAGAGGGCTACACCTTC. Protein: CASSPDRGREGYTF.